The next 21 T cell receptor beta chains were all read from a single sample in a study of blood T cell repertoires in COVID-19. Produced via immunoSEQ multiplex PCR; TCRdb's table is partial and in-frame only. This table holds about 83,000 clones, about 90% found once. Sequenced material: peripheral blood. All receptors come from a woman aged 45-65 years with active or convalescent COVID-19.

CDR3 region: CASSDGGARQPQHF. Written as DNA, the CDR3 is TGTGCCAGCAGTGACGGGGGGGCGCGTCAGCCCCAGCATTTT. This rearrangement joins TRBV2 to TRBJ1-5; a possible D gene is TRBD1 (6 bases). With 3 bases removed from V and 6 bases from J, the gap between germline ends came to 12 bases. Looked up from germline, CDR1 is SNHLY and CDR2 is FYNNEI. The CDR3 is 14 amino acids.

This clone was counted a few times. The V gene is TRBV6-2 or TRBV6-3, the J gene TRBJ1-5; D uncertain. The germline gives CDR1 MNHEY, CDR2 SVGEGT. This CDR3 contains 17 residues. Between the trimmed V and J ends, which lost 4 bases and 0 bases, there was a span of 16 bases. Here the CDR3 reads CASSWLAGGVSNQPQHF. The CDR3 nucleotides read TGTGCCAGCAGTTGGTTGGCAGGAGGCGTTAGCAATCAGCCCCAGCATTTT.

This chain joins TRBV7-3 and TRBJ1-2; D perhaps matches TRBD1 (5 bases). The CDR3 runs 15 residues. The germline gives CDR1 SGHTA, CDR2 FQGTGA. Deletions cut 6 bases from V and 8 bases from J, with 22 bases between. CDR3 in DNA: TGTGCCAGCAGACGAGGAGGGGTGTATGTTGGAGGCTACACCTTC. Amino acid sequence: CASRRGGVYVGGYTF.

This rearrangement joins TRBV7-9 to TRBJ1-1; the D gene is possibly TRBD1 (5 bases). The V gene's germline CDR1 is SEHNR and CDR2 FQNEAQ (reference sequence). The V end lost 5 bases, the J end lost 2 bases, and 18 bases lay between the germline ends. CDR3 length: 16 amino acids. This chain's CDR3 is CASSPTGGGFNTEAFF. In nucleotides, the CDR3 is TGTGCCAGCAGCCCCACCGGCGGGGGTTTTAACACTGAAGCTTTCTTT.

V usage is TRBV27 and J usage is TRBJ2-5, with 8 positions matching TRBD1. This CDR3 is 13 amino acids long. After removal of 5 bases from V and 4 bases from J, the junction contained 3 bases not matched to a gene. Germline loops: CDR1 MNHEY, CDR2 SMNVEV (reference sequence). The chain's CDR3 is CASSLTGAETQYF. The DNA of the CDR3 is TGTGCCAGCAGTCTGACAGGGGCAGAGACCCAGTACTTC.

The chain recombines TRBV9 with TRBJ2-4, with D unclear. The germline V and J ends were trimmed by 0 bases and 7 bases, with 11 bases remaining between them. This CDR3 region has 14 residues. Germline assignment: CDR1 SGDLS and CDR2 YYNGEE. The CDR3, as DNA: TGTGCCAGCAGCGTAGGACGGGTGCCCAACATTCAGTACTTC. Translating gives CASSVGRVPNIQYF.

The chain links TRBV27 to TRBJ2-7; TRBD1 matches 8 bases. The CDR3 sequence is 15 residues long. V lost 5 bases and J lost 3; bases outside the gene matches: 9. Germline V gene sequence: CDR1 MNHEY, CDR2 SMNVEV (reference sequence). The CDR3: CASSAPRTGNYEQYF. The DNA of the CDR3 is TGTGCCAGCAGTGCCCCTCGGACAGGGAACTACGAGCAGTACTTC.

The chain carries TRBV19 and TRBJ2-2; TRBD1 might be the D (5 bases). Trimming left V 1 base short and J 2 bases short, with 11 bases between. The CDR3 consists of 16 residues. Germline V gene data show CDR1 as LNHDA and CDR2 as SQIVND (reference sequence). In nucleotides, the CDR3 is TGTGCCAGTAGTATAGTAGCAGGGCCAAACACCGGGGAGCTGTTTTTT. Its translation is CASSIVAGPNTGELFF.

The J gene is TRBJ2-1, the V gene TRBV9, with D possibly TRBD2 on 5 matching bases. The CDR3 covers 14 residues. V was cut by 0 bases and J by 7 bases, with 11 bases left in between. CDR1 and CDR2 from the germline V gene are SGDLS and YYNGEE. DNA for the CDR3: TGTGCCAGCAGCGTAGCGGTGTCGGGGAATGAGCAGTTCTTC. Translating it yields CASSVAVSGNEQFF. The full variable domain, completed using reference TRBV9 and TRBJ2-1, is DSGVTQTPKHLITATGQRVTLRCSPRSGDLSVYWYQQSLDQGLQFLIQYYNGEERAKGNILERFSAQQFPDLHSELNLSSLELGDSALYFCASSVAVSGNEQFFGPGTRLTVL.

This clone was seen once. The chain links TRBV24-1 to TRBJ1-2, with 10 bases aligning to TRBD1. This CDR3 spans 17 amino acids. Trimming cost V 5 bases and J 8 bases; bases outside gene matches: 16. Germline V gene data show CDR1 as KGHDR and CDR2 as SFDVKD. CDR3 nucleotides: TGTGCCACCAGTGGCCGGGACAGGGGTGACGTTATGGAGGGCTACACCTTC. This codes for CATSGRDRGDVMEGYTF.

The chain employs TRBV19 and TRBJ1-2; no reliable D call. The CDR3 runs 16 residues. V lost 3 bases, J lost 4 bases, and 18 bases lay in between. CDR1 and CDR2 (germline): LNHDA, SQIVND (reference sequence). The CDR3 DNA reads TGTGCCAGTAGTATTACCGGTTCCGATCCCTCCTATGGCTACACCTTC. Its protein product is CASSITGSDPSYGYTF.

The chain uses TRBV15 and TRBJ1-4; D is uncertain. The V end lost 0 bases, the J end lost 7 bases, and 9 bases lay between the germline ends. The CDR3 spans 14 residues. The germline V gene encodes CDR1 LNHNV and CDR2 YYDKDF (reference sequence). This chain's CDR3 is CATSRDRGGEKLFF. CDR3 nucleotides: TGTGCCACCAGCAGAGATCGGGGTGGTGAAAAACTGTTTTTT.

The V and J genes are TRBV9 and TRBJ1-1; 9 bases align to TRBD1. V shed 4 bases and J 6 bases; nucleotides not matched to a gene: 16. The CDR3 has 17 amino acids. Germline V CDR1 and CDR2: SGDLS, YYNGEE. DNA for the CDR3: TGTGCCAGCAGCACCAATCCGGGACAGGGAGAGGTGGCTGAAGCTTTCTTT. Encoded protein: CASSTNPGQGEVAEAFF.

J is TRBJ1-1 and V is TRBV9, with D hard to call. V was clipped by 4 bases and J by 1 base, with 11 bases between them. Germline-derived CDR1 and CDR2 are SGDLS and YYNGEE. The CDR3 spans 14 residues. The CDR3: CASSPQSPNTEAFF. As DNA, the CDR3 is TGTGCCAGCAGCCCCCAATCCCCGAACACTGAAGCTTTCTTT.

In this sample, this clone turned up once. The gene calls are TRBV4-1 and TRBJ2-2; the match to TRBD2 covers 8 bases. In germline, CDR1 is MGHRA, CDR2 YSYEKL. J gave up 2 bases and V 4 bases, and 3 bases lay outside the gene matches. The CDR3 sequence is 15 residues long. The DNA of the CDR3 is TGCGCCAGCAGCCCCGGGGGGGGTAACACCGGGGAGCTGTTTTTT. This gives the protein CASSPGGGNTGELFF.

This clone was picked up one time. This rearrangement joins TRBV11-1 to TRBJ2-2; TRBD2 matches at 9 bases. The germline V gene has CDR1 SGHAT and CDR2 FQDESV (reference sequence). Trimming cost V 8 bases and J 7 bases; bases outside gene matches: 11. This CDR3 contains 15 residues. CDR3 loop: CASRGSGGLDGELFF. DNA of the CDR3: TGTGCCAGCCGCGGTAGCGGGGGCCTGGACGGGGAGCTGTTTTTT.

J is TRBJ2-7 and V is TRBV9; 9 bases match TRBD1. J lost 5 bases, V lost 0 bases, and 12 bases had no gene match. Germline V gene data show CDR1 as SGDLS and CDR2 as YYNGEE. The CDR3 is made up of 17 amino acids. CDR3 sequence: CASSVGNGDRGRNEQYF. The CDR3 nucleotides read TGTGCCAGCAGCGTAGGGAACGGCGACAGGGGGAGAAACGAGCAGTACTTC.

This clone was seen once. The chain couples TRBV10-3 to TRBJ1-2; the D is unclear. Germline V gene lookup returns CDR1 ENHRY and CDR2 SYGVKD. The CDR3 has 13 amino acids. Written as DNA, the CDR3 is TGTGCATCCCAACCTGAGGGAACCTATGGCTACACCTTC. The encoded protein is CASQPEGTYGYTF.

This chain uses TRBV18 with TRBJ1-2; 8 bases match TRBD1. This CDR3 is 14 amino acids long. The junction had 4 bases not matched to a gene; V was cut back by 3 bases and J by 4 bases. Per germline, CDR1 KGHSH and CDR2 LQKENI. The CDR3 protein is CASSPPGQAYGYTF. CDR3 coding DNA: TGTGCCAGCTCACCGCCGGGACAGGCCTATGGCTACACCTTC.

This chain connects TRBV7-9 to TRBJ2-1, with 16 bases aligning to TRBD2. The germline CDR1 and CDR2 sequences are SEHNR and FQNEAQ (reference sequence). This CDR3 has 16 amino acids. V lost 4 bases, J lost 8 bases, and 5 bases stayed unmatched. Here the CDR3 DNA reads TGTGCCAGCAGCTCGGGACTAGCGGGGGGGCTGGATGAGCAGTTCTTC. Residues: CASSSGLAGGLDEQFF.

V is TRBV24-1 and J is TRBJ1-5; D is possibly TRBD1 (6 bases). Per the germline V gene, CDR1 is KGHDR and CDR2 is SFDVKD. Trimming cost V 6 bases and J 4 bases, with 6 bases left between them. This CDR3 is 12 amino acids long. CDR3 sequence: CATSRGNQPQHF. The DNA of the CDR3 is TGTGCCACCAGTAGGGGGAATCAGCCCCAGCATTTT.